The 30 T cell receptor beta chains in this list originate from one sample, sequenced in a study of CD8+ T cells in alopecia areata. This sample's treatment: oral pan-JAK inhibitor, 5-10 mg twice daily. Sequencing used cDNA as its template, made by extracting RNA and reverse transcribing it. Measured with immunoSEQ multiplex PCR; TCRdb has only the in-frame clones, and not every one. Of 190,000 or so clones listed, roughly 61% are singletons. Sequenced material: CD8+ T cells sorted from blood, taken at week 24, from a patient treated with tofacitinib. These TCRs come from a human donor with alopecia areata.

The chain employs TRBV18 and TRBJ2-3, with D possibly matching TRBD1 (6 bases). Trimming took off 3 bases at V and 13 bases at J, with 14 bases between the two ends. This CDR3 is built from 12 residues. CDR1 and CDR2 from the germline V gene are KGHSH and LQKENI. As DNA, the CDR3 is TGTGCCAGCTCACCTCTTCACCGGGACAAGTATTTT. This codes for CASSPLHRDKYF.

The V and J genes are TRBV7-2 and TRBJ2-7, with D perhaps matching TRBD1 (5 bases). Germline V CDR1 and CDR2: SGHTA, FQGNSA. With 2 bases removed from V and 7 bases from J, the gap between germline ends came to 12 bases. The CDR3 runs 13 residues. For the CDR3, the DNA is TGTGCCAGCAGCTTATTCTTCAGGGTTGAGCAGTACTTC. This sequence encodes CASSLFFRVEQYF.

The chain is built from TRBV5-4 and TRBJ2-2; tentatively, D is TRBD2 (6 bases). The V end lost 3 bases, the J end lost 0 bases, and 9 bases lay between the germline ends. The V gene's germline CDR1 is SGHNT and CDR2 YYREEE (reference sequence). The CDR3 sequence is 15 residues long. The DNA for the CDR3 is TGTGCCAGCAGCTGGGAGGATACGAACACCGGGGAGCTGTTTTTT. It is translated as CASSWEDTNTGELFF.

V is TRBV27 and J is TRBJ1-5; 8 bases are a match to TRBD1. In germline, CDR1 is MNHEY, CDR2 SMNVEV (reference sequence). The ends lost 8 bases at V and 6 bases at J; junction bases unmatched: 12. The CDR3 extends over 15 amino acids. The CDR3 region has the DNA TGTGCCAGCTCTACAGGGGGGGTTTGGAGTCAGCCCCAGCATTTT. Translating gives CASSTGGVWSQPQHF.

The V and J genes are TRBV13 and TRBJ1-1, with D unclear. The CDR3 sequence is 15 residues long. V lost 0 bases and J lost 0, with 8 bases in between. In germline, CDR1 is PRHDT, CDR2 FYEKMQ (reference sequence). In DNA, the CDR3 is TGTGCCAGCAGCTTAGGAGCAGGTATGAACACTGAAGCTTTCTTT. Protein product: CASSLGAGMNTEAFF. Full variable domain (missing parts from reference TRBV13 and TRBJ1-1): AAGVIQSPRHLIKEKRETATLKCYPIPRHDTVYWYQQGPGQDPQFLISFYEKMQSDKGSIPDRFSAQQFSDYHSELNMSSLELGDSALYFCASSLGAGMNTEAFFGQGTRLTVV.

V gene TRBV27 combines with J gene TRBJ2-7; the D is unclear. V was cut by 7 bases and J by 3 bases, with 7 bases left in between. CDR3 length equals 11 residues. Per germline, CDR1 MNHEY and CDR2 SMNVEV (reference sequence). The CDR3 sequence is CASKWGYEQYF. DNA of the CDR3: TGTGCCAGCAAGTGGGGCTACGAGCAGTACTTC.

This clone was recorded once. The CDR3 DNA reads TGTGCCAGTAGTTCAGGGCAACTAGCGGGGGCCGGCTACGAGCAGTACTTC. This sequence encodes CASSSGQLAGAGYEQYF. The rearrangement links TRBV19 to TRBJ2-7; 11 bases match TRBD2. Germline V gives CDR1 LNHDA, CDR2 SQIVND (reference sequence). Losses at the gene ends were 5 bases for V and 3 bases for J; bases not matched to a gene: 12. The CDR3 loop spans 17 amino acids.

This clone is a singleton in its sample. The CDR3 sequence is CASSERGKDDGYTF. CDR3 bases: TGTGCCAGCAGTGAGAGGGGGAAGGATGATGGCTACACCTTC. The rearrangement joins TRBV2 to TRBJ1-2; TRBD1 might be the D (6 bases). There are 14 residues in the CDR3. V was shortened by 3 bases and J by 6 bases, with 14 bases between the two germline ends. CDR1 is SNHLY, CDR2 FYNNEI, per germline.

V usage is TRBV4-2 and J usage is TRBJ2-3; unclear D gene. Trimming took off 3 bases at V and 2 bases at J, with 3 bases between the two ends. This CDR3 comprises 12 residues. Germline lookup yields CDR1 LGHNA and CDR2 YNFKEQ. The CDR3 DNA sequence: TGTGCCAGCAGCCACCCCACAGATACGCAGTATTTT. It encodes CASSHPTDTQYF.

The rearrangement joins TRBV4-1 to TRBJ1-1; a weak D match, TRBD1 (6 bases). The CDR3 has 16 amino acids. V was cut by 3 bases and J by 3 bases, with 17 bases left in between. Germline CDR1 and CDR2: MGHRA and YSYEKL. In nucleotides, the CDR3 is TGCGCCAGCAGCCACACTAATGAGAGGGGGTACACTGAAGCTTTCTTT. Translated, it gives CASSHTNERGYTEAFF.

The J gene is TRBJ2-7, the V gene TRBV29-1; TRBD1 aligns across 8 bases. Per germline, CDR1 SQVTM and CDR2 ANQGSEA. V shed 2 bases, J shed 3 bases, and the junction held 6 bases outside the gene matches. This CDR3 has 14 amino acids. As DNA, the CDR3 is TGCAGCGTTGAATTTCCGGACAGGGTCTACGAGCAGTACTTC. It yields the protein CSVEFPDRVYEQYF.

The CDR3 DNA sequence: TGTGCCAGCAGCTTAAGGACCGTTTCCAATGAAAAACTGTTTTTT. This sequence encodes CASSLRTVSNEKLFF. The chain uses TRBV13 and TRBJ1-4; no clear D. Germline CDR1 is PRHDT and CDR2 is FYEKMQ (reference sequence). The CDR3 has 15 residues. Trimming removed 2 bases at V and 5 bases at J, with 12 bases between.

The chain carries TRBV6-1 and TRBJ2-1; no definite D call. Germline CDR1 is MNHNS and CDR2 is SASEGT. The CDR3 consists of 13 residues. The V end lost 6 bases, the J end lost 3 bases, and 9 bases lay between the germline ends. The CDR3, as DNA: TGTGCCAGCAGCACAACAAGCTACAATGAGCAGTTCTTC. Amino acids: CASSTTSYNEQFF.

The rearrangement links TRBV29-1 to TRBJ2-1; D could derive from TRBD1 or TRBD2 (6 bases each). Deletions cut 6 bases from V and 4 bases from J, with 13 bases between. The germline V gene has CDR1 SQVTM and CDR2 ANQGSEA. The CDR3 loop spans 13 amino acids. The DNA of the CDR3 is TGCAGCGTAATGGGGGGCGAATACAATGAGCAGTTCTTC. This translates into CSVMGGEYNEQFF.

This chain links TRBV4-1 with TRBJ1-5, with 10 bases aligning to TRBD1. The CDR3 consists of 17 residues. J gave up 3 bases and V 2 bases, and 7 bases lay outside the gene matches. Germline V lookup: CDR1 MGHRA, CDR2 YSYEKL. CDR3 residues: CASSQPAGTGDNQPQHF. The CDR3 DNA sequence: TGCGCCAGCAGCCAACCAGCCGGGACAGGGGACAATCAGCCCCAGCATTTT.

This clone was observed a handful of times. The genes are TRBV5-1 and TRBJ1-1, with 10 bases aligning to TRBD1. With 1 base clipped from V and 4 bases from J, the junction kept 1 base outside the gene matches. This CDR3 comprises 14 residues. CDR1 SGHRS and CDR2 YFSETQ come from the germline V gene. CDR3 bases: TGCGCCAGCAGCTTGAGGACAGGGGGCACTGAAGCTTTCTTT. It is translated as CASSLRTGGTEAFF.

The V gene is TRBV29-1, the J gene TRBJ1-3; D unresolved. This CDR3 has 13 amino acids. Trimming removed 7 bases from V and 0 bases from J, with 10 bases in between. Germline lookup yields CDR1 SQVTM and CDR2 ANQGSEA. CDR3 nucleotides: TGCAGCGCGAATGTGAACTCTGGAAACACCATATATTTT. Protein product: CSANVNSGNTIYF.

This clone has a handful of counts. The chain has TRBV6-6 and TRBJ2-5; D ambiguous. This CDR3 has 14 residues. V shed 0 bases and J shed 5 bases, with 10 bases lying between them. Germline V gene sequence: CDR1 MNHNY, CDR2 SVGAGI (reference sequence). The CDR3 is CASSYSGQEETQYF. In nucleotides, the CDR3 is TGTGCCAGCAGTTACTCCGGGCAGGAGGAGACCCAGTACTTC.

The rearrangement uses TRBV30 and TRBJ2-7; unclear D gene. The CDR3 extends over 13 amino acids. Trimming stripped 0 bases from V and 3 bases from J, with 9 bases between. Germline values: CDR1 GTSNPN, CDR2 SVGIG (reference sequence). DNA of the CDR3: TGTGCCTGGAGTGTTGACTCTTACTACGAGCAGTACTTC. It specifies CAWSVDSYYEQYF.

V gene TRBV4-1 combines with J gene TRBJ1-5, with 7 bases identical to TRBD1. This CDR3 has 18 residues. The V gene end was trimmed by 0 bases and the J gene end by 3 bases; junction bases not matched to a gene: 11. Germline lookup yields CDR1 MGHRA and CDR2 YSYEKL. The CDR3 spells CASSQDGLIGTDNQPQHF. The CDR3 nucleotides are TGCGCCAGCAGCCAAGATGGATTGATTGGGACAGACAATCAGCCCCAGCATTTT.

This sequence joins TRBV4-1 and TRBJ2-5; 10 positions match TRBD2. CDR1 is MGHRA, CDR2 YSYEKL, per germline. The CDR3 consists of 17 residues. The junction had 9 bases not matched to a gene; V was cut back by 4 bases and J by 1 base. The DNA of the CDR3 is TGCGCCAGCAGCCCGCTAACTAGCGGGGCGTCCCAAGAGACCCAGTACTTC. It translates to CASSPLTSGASQETQYF.

The chain has TRBV6-1 and TRBJ2-4; D not resolved. Trimming stripped 1 base from V and 3 bases from J, with 7 bases between. Germline V gene lookup returns CDR1 MNHNS and CDR2 SASEGT. The length of the CDR3 is 14 residues. This chain's CDR3 is CASSEGIGKNIQYF. CDR3 DNA sequence: TGTGCCAGCAGTGAAGGGATTGGCAAAAACATTCAGTACTTC.

In this sample, this clone turned up once. The V and J genes are TRBV30 and TRBJ2-3, with a tentative D call TRBD2 (7 bases). Trimming cost V 5 bases and J 6 bases, with 15 bases left between them. This CDR3 has 13 residues. Germline V gene data show CDR1 as GTSNPN and CDR2 as SVGIG (reference sequence). The CDR3 coding sequence is TGTGCCTGGTCCTGGGGGGGGGCGGATACGCAGTATTTT. Protein sequence: CAWSWGGADTQYF. Complete variable domain (other parts from reference TRBV30 and TRBJ2-3): SQTIHQWPATLVQPVGSPLSLECTVEGTSNPNLYWYRQAAGRGLQLLFYSVGIGQISSEVPQNLSASRPQDRQFILSSKKLLLSDSGFYLCAWSWGGADTQYFGPGTRLTVL.

This chain connects TRBV5-6 to TRBJ2-2; weak D call: TRBD1 (6 bases). This CDR3 has 13 amino acids. Germline loops: CDR1 SGHDT, CDR2 YYEEEE. Trimming stripped 9 bases from V and 2 bases from J, with 11 bases between. CDR3 amino acids: CATKTGNTGELFF. The CDR3 region has the DNA TGTGCCACCAAGACAGGAAACACCGGGGAGCTGTTTTTT.

This chain joins TRBV7-2 and TRBJ2-1; D gene uncertain. The CDR3 loop spans 12 amino acids. Trimming removed 5 bases at V and 5 bases at J, with 7 bases between. CDR1 is SGHTA, CDR2 FQGNSA, per germline. CDR3 amino acids: CASSPYHNEQFF. CDR3 DNA sequence: TGTGCCAGCAGCCCGTACCACAATGAGCAGTTCTTC.

This clone was detected only once. V and J are TRBV2 and TRBJ1-2; D unresolved. V was pared by 6 bases and J by 8 bases, with 13 bases between. Per germline, CDR1 SNHLY and CDR2 FYNNEI. The CDR3 is 12 amino acids. The CDR3 DNA reads as TGTGCCAGCAGACTGGGGAAGGAAGGCTACACCTTC. It is translated as CASRLGKEGYTF.

The chain combines TRBV2 with TRBJ1-2, with 10 bases that match TRBD1. J lost 6 bases, V lost 5 bases, and 6 bases had no gene match. This CDR3 region has 14 residues. From germline, CDR1 is SNHLY and CDR2 FYNNEI. The CDR3 DNA reads as TGTGCCAGCAGTAATGACAGGGGGCGGAATGGCTACACCTTC. This translates into CASSNDRGRNGYTF.

This clone was observed a handful of times. V gene TRBV5-5 combines with J gene TRBJ2-7, with D possibly matching TRBD1 (5 bases). The V gene's germline CDR1 is SGHKS and CDR2 YYEKEE (reference sequence). This CDR3 contains 12 residues. Trimming shortened V by 1 base and J by 5 bases, and 7 bases separated the two germline ends. Here the CDR3 DNA reads TGTGCCAGCAGCTTGCAGGGTCACGAGCAGTACTTC. It codes for CASSLQGHEQYF.

CDR3 residues: CASSESRMNTEAFF. Here the CDR3 DNA reads TGCGCCAGCAGCGAATCCAGAATGAACACTGAAGCTTTCTTT. The chain employs TRBV5-1 and TRBJ1-1, with D hard to call. CDR1 and CDR2 from the germline V gene are SGHRS and YFSETQ. The CDR3 spans 14 residues. V was shortened by 4 bases and J by 0 bases, with 10 bases between the two germline ends.

The CDR3 is CASSLGRNTEAFF. The CDR3 DNA reads as TGTGCCAGCAGCTTAGGGCGGAACACTGAAGCTTTCTTT. The chain recombines TRBV11-2 with TRBJ1-1, with unresolved D. V lost 1 base, J lost 1 base, and 4 bases lay in between. CDR1 and CDR2 (germline): SGHAT, FQNNGV. This CDR3 is 13 amino acids long. Combining the CDR3 with reference TRBV11-2 and TRBJ1-1 gives the whole variable domain EAGVAQSPRYKIIEKRQSVAFWCNPISGHATLYWYQQILGQGPKLLIQFQNNGVVDDSQLPKDRFSAERLKGVDSTLKIQPAKLEDSAVYLCASSLGRNTEAFFGQGTRLTVV.